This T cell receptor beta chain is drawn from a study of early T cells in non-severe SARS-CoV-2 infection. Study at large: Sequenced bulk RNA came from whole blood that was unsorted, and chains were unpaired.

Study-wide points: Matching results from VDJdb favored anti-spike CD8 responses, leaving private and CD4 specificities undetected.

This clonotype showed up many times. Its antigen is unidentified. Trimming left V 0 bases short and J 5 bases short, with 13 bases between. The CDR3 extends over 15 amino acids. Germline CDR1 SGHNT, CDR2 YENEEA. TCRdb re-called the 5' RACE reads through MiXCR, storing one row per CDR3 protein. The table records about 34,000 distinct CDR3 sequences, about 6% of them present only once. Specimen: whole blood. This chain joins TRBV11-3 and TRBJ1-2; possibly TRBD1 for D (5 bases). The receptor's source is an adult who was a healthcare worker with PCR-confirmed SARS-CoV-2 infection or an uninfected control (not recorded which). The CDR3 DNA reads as TGTGCCAGCAGCTTAGACGGGACTAGTAGATATGGCTACACCTTC. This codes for CASSLDGTSRYGYTF.